Listed below are T cell receptor beta chains from one sample, sequenced in a study of blood T cell repertoires in COVID-19. Assay: immunoSEQ multiplex PCR; the TCRdb copy retains only in-frame clones and omits some. The top ten hold roughly a quarter of the sample, which has tens of thousands of clones, about 81% seen once. Input material: peripheral blood. Source of these receptors: a human donor in a cohort sampled during active COVID-19. Each CDR3 is given with its conserved first and last residue. The order of the fields is CDR3 length, clone size, V gene, D gene, J gene, CDR3 protein, CDR3 DNA. A D gene is named only where the DNA matches it firmly. Clone size is not always given. Where it is, it says once, few, many or a class for expanded clones.

CDR3 length: 14
clone size: NA
V gene: TRBV5-1
D gene: NA
J gene: TRBJ1-6
CDR3 protein: CASSLEQANSPLHF
CDR3 DNA: TGCGCCAGCAGCTTGGAGCAAGCTAATTCACCCCTCCACTTT

CDR3 length: 16
clone size: NA
V gene: TRBV3-1/TRBV3-2
D gene: NA
J gene: TRBJ1-4
CDR3 protein: CASSQGGGWTNEKLFF
CDR3 DNA: TGTGCCAGCAGCCAAGGCGGGGGCTGGACTAATGAAAAACTGTTTTTT

CDR3 length: 14
clone size: few
V gene: TRBV7-8
D gene: TRBD1
J gene: TRBJ1-5
CDR3 protein: CASSGSGGDQPQHF
CDR3 DNA: TGTGCCAGCAGCGGCTCAGGGGGTGATCAGCCCCAGCATTTT

CDR3 length: 14
clone size: once
V gene: TRBV11-1
D gene: TRBD1
J gene: TRBJ2-7
CDR3 protein: CASSTDRDSYEQYF
CDR3 DNA: TGTGCCAGCAGCACCGACAGGGACTCCTACGAGCAGTACTTC

CDR3 length: 15
clone size: NA
V gene: TRBV19
D gene: NA
J gene: TRBJ1-1
CDR3 protein: CASSIVGALGTEAFF
CDR3 DNA: TGTGCCAGTAGTATAGTTGGGGCCCTGGGCACTGAAGCTTTCTTT

CDR3 length: 14
clone size: NA
V gene: TRBV11-2
D gene: NA
J gene: TRBJ1-4
CDR3 protein: CASSRPGGDEKLFF
CDR3 DNA: TGTGCCAGCAGTCGGCCGGGGGGGGATGAAAAACTGTTTTTT

CDR3 length: 17
clone size: NA
V gene: TRBV3-1/TRBV3-2
D gene: NA
J gene: TRBJ1-2
CDR3 protein: CASSQAVGKGANYGYTF
CDR3 DNA: TGTGCCAGCAGCCAAGCTGTGGGTAAGGGGGCTAACTATGGCTACACCTTC

CDR3 length: 14
clone size: few
V gene: TRBV6-1
D gene: NA
J gene: TRBJ1-5
CDR3 protein: CASSENSINQPQHF
CDR3 DNA: TGTGCCAGCAGTGAGAACAGTATCAATCAGCCCCAGCATTTT

CDR3 length: 14
clone size: once
V gene: TRBV24-1
D gene: TRBD1
J gene: TRBJ2-2
CDR3 protein: CATTRTGDTGELFF
CDR3 DNA: TGTGCCACCACTCGGACAGGTGACACCGGGGAGCTGTTTTTT

CDR3 length: 15
clone size: NA
V gene: TRBV5-1
D gene: NA
J gene: TRBJ1-4
CDR3 protein: CASSPGTLGNEKLFF
CDR3 DNA: TGCGCCAGCAGCCCAGGGACATTGGGTAATGAAAAACTGTTTTTT

CDR3 length: 15
clone size: NA
V gene: TRBV27
D gene: TRBD2
J gene: TRBJ2-7
CDR3 protein: CASSLFRGGPYEQYF
CDR3 DNA: TGTGCCAGCAGTTTATTCCGGGGGGGCCCATACGAGCAGTACTTC

CDR3 length: 14
clone size: NA
V gene: TRBV5-1
D gene: TRBD1
J gene: TRBJ2-3
CDR3 protein: CASSLDRGRDTQYF
CDR3 DNA: TGCGCCAGCAGCTTGGACAGGGGAAGGGATACGCAGTATTTT

CDR3 length: 13
clone size: NA
V gene: TRBV7-3
D gene: NA
J gene: TRBJ1-2
CDR3 protein: CASSLDRSLGYTF
CDR3 DNA: TGTGCCAGCAGCTTAGACAGGAGCTTGGGCTACACCTTC

CDR3 length: 15
clone size: NA
V gene: TRBV4-1
D gene: NA
J gene: TRBJ1-5
CDR3 protein: CASSRGRVGNQPQHF
CDR3 DNA: TGCGCCAGCAGCCGTGGGAGGGTTGGCAATCAGCCCCAGCATTTT

CDR3 length: 16
clone size: NA
V gene: TRBV18
D gene: NA
J gene: TRBJ2-3
CDR3 protein: CASSPQGSVGTDTQYF
CDR3 DNA: TGTGCCAGCTCACCACAGGGGTCTGTTGGCACAGATACGCAGTATTTT

CDR3 length: 14
clone size: few
V gene: TRBV13
D gene: TRBD1
J gene: TRBJ2-7
CDR3 protein: CASSHGTGSYEQYF
CDR3 DNA: TGTGCCAGCAGCCACGGGACAGGGTCTTACGAGCAGTACTTC

CDR3 length: 14
clone size: NA
V gene: TRBV10-3
D gene: NA
J gene: TRBJ1-4
CDR3 protein: CAISPGGANEKLFF
CDR3 DNA: TGTGCCATCAGCCCGGGGGGGGCTAATGAAAAACTGTTTTTT

CDR3 length: 15
clone size: NA
V gene: TRBV3-1/TRBV3-2
D gene: TRBD2
J gene: TRBJ2-7
CDR3 protein: CASSPGGPFSYEQYF
CDR3 DNA: TGTGCCAGCAGTCCGGGGGGACCTTTCTCCTACGAGCAGTACTTC

CDR3 length: 15
clone size: NA
V gene: TRBV6-5
D gene: NA
J gene: TRBJ1-3
CDR3 protein: CASRRDGDSGNTIYF
CDR3 DNA: TGTGCCAGCCGGCGGGACGGTGACTCTGGAAACACCATATATTTT